The 15 T cell receptor beta chains listed next were all sequenced from one sample in a study of T cells in Graves' hyperthyroidism and ophthalmopathy. From RNA transcripts, TCR beta CDR3 regions were amplified. First-round RT-PCR with HTBI primers amplified the TCR CDR3 region. TCRdb re-called the multiplex PCR reads through MiXCR, storing one row per CDR3 protein. The sample carries 450,000 to 700,000 distinct CDR3 sequences, around 45% recorded once. Sequenced sample: peripheral blood or thyroid tissue (not recorded which). All receptors derive from an adult woman with Graves' disease, either hyperthyroidism or ophthalmopathy (not recorded which).

This clonotype turned up a few times. The chain recombines TRBV29-1 with TRBJ2-7; 7 bases line up with TRBD2. The CDR3 is 15 amino acids. V dropped 3 bases and J dropped 5; count of bases not matched to a gene: 13. Per the germline V gene, CDR1 is SQVTM and CDR2 is ANQGSEA. The CDR3 DNA sequence: TGCAGCGTTGACCCTCAACTAGCGCTTCGGGACGAGCAGTACTTC. Translating gives CSVDPQLALRDEQYF.

This chain links TRBV29-1 with TRBJ2-5, with TRBD2 identical over 7 bases. CDR1 SQVTM and CDR2 ANQGSEA come from the germline V gene. J lost 2 bases, V lost 7 bases, and 7 bases had no gene match. The CDR3 spans 13 residues. The CDR3 reads CSAATSRQETQYF. The CDR3 nucleotides are TGCAGCGCCGCGACTAGCAGGCAAGAGACCCAGTACTTC.

On this clonotype itself: A junction end diverges from the germline sequence, so it may reflect a read error. The V and J genes are TRBV20-1 and TRBJ1-1; maybe TRBD1 (6 bases). Germline CDR1 DFQATT, CDR2 SNEGSKA (reference sequence). The CDR3 length is 14 residues. CDR3 residues: CSAISGQRGTEAFF. Here the CDR3 DNA reads TGCAGTGCTATATCGGGACAACGGGGCACTGAAGCTTTTTTT.

The genes are TRBV27 and TRBJ1-6, with D uncertain. Germline CDR1 is MNHEY and CDR2 is SMNVEV (reference sequence). Trimming pared 2 bases from V and 7 bases from J, leaving 6 bases between. This CDR3 comprises 13 residues. Here the CDR3 reads CASSLMGNSPLHF. CDR3 DNA: TGTGCCAGCAGTTTAATGGGAAATTCACCCCTCCACTTT.

This sequence joins TRBV15 and TRBJ1-2; weak D call: TRBD1 (6 bases). Germline CDR1 LNHNV, CDR2 YYDKDF (reference sequence). This CDR3 spans 13 amino acids. V was clipped by 6 bases and J by 5 bases, with 13 bases between them. The CDR3 bases are TGTGCCACCAGTAAGGAGGACAGATATGGCTACACCTTC. It encodes CATSKEDRYGYTF.

The chain recombines TRBV10-3 with TRBJ1-2, with D possibly matching TRBD1 (6 bases). Germline values: CDR1 ENHRY, CDR2 SYGVKD. Deletions cut 4 bases from V and 4 bases from J, with 16 bases between. This CDR3 spans 15 amino acids. The CDR3 spells CAISVSGTPTYGYTF. The CDR3 DNA reads as TGTGCCATCAGTGTCTCCGGGACACCCACCTATGGCTACACCTTC.

The chain is built from TRBV2 and TRBJ1-1; TRBD1 agrees at 10 bases. The V gene's germline CDR1 is SNHLY and CDR2 FYNNEI. Germline trimming cut 6 bases from V and 5 bases from J; bases unmatched to any gene: 15. The CDR3 extends over 17 amino acids. The CDR3 protein is CASRPSGTGVIYTEAFF. In DNA form, the CDR3 reads TGTGCCAGCAGGCCGTCCGGGACAGGGGTTATATATACTGAAGCTTTCTTT.

The chain combines TRBV29-1 with TRBJ1-2, with 8 bases matching TRBD1. Germline CDR1 reads SQVTM; CDR2 reads ANQGSEA. This CDR3 is built from 12 residues. Unmatched junction bases numbered 10, after V lost 8 bases and J lost 8 bases. The CDR3 loop reads CSLFTGGQGYTF. Here the CDR3 DNA reads TGCAGCTTATTTACAGGGGGACAAGGCTACACCTTC.

This clonotype occurred a few times. This chain connects TRBV7-9 to TRBJ2-5; D remains unclear. Trimming removed 5 bases from V and 2 bases from J, with 15 bases in between. This CDR3 comprises 15 residues. The germline CDR1 and CDR2 sequences are SEHNR and FQNEAQ (reference sequence). The CDR3 here is CASSRQGTSQETQYF. The DNA of the CDR3 is TGTGCCAGCAGCCGACAAGGCACAAGTCAAGAGACCCAGTACTTC.

This clonotype showed up many times. V usage is TRBV12-3 or TRBV12-4 and J usage is TRBJ2-5, with 7 positions matching TRBD2. Trimming took 5 bases from V and 2 from J; bases not matched to a gene: 8. The CDR3 loop spans 15 amino acids. The CDR3 sequence is CASSPLAGRQETQYF. In nucleotides, the CDR3 is TGTGCCAGCAGTCCTCTGGCCGGGAGGCAAGAGACCCAGTACTTC.

This clonotype has at least ten counts. The gene calls are TRBV20-1 and TRBJ1-6; D call uncertain. Trimming cost V 1 base and J 9 bases, with 16 bases left between them. The CDR3 runs to 15 residues. CDR1 and CDR2 (germline): DFQATT, SNEGSKA (reference sequence). The DNA for the CDR3 is TGCAGTGCTAGAGGCCGAGCGGGTTTTGGTTCACCCCTCCACTTT. Translating gives CSARGRAGFGSPLHF.

The chain links TRBV9 to TRBJ2-5; D gene ambiguous. The V and J ends lost 3 bases and 4 bases respectively, with 13 bases between them. The CDR3 runs to 14 residues. CDR1 and CDR2 from the germline V gene are SGDLS and YYNGEE. CDR3 amino acids: CASSDGPRVETQYF. CDR3 sequence (DNA): TGTGCCAGCAGCGATGGGCCTAGGGTAGAGACCCAGTACTTC.

The table lists this clonotype with many counts. The genes are TRBV29-1 and TRBJ1-2, with D maybe TRBD1 (6 bases). The germline CDR1 and CDR2 sequences are SQVTM and ANQGSEA. The ends were cut back, 0 bases at V and 2 bases at J, with 13 bases in the middle. The CDR3 is 15 residues long. The CDR3, as DNA: TGCAGCGTTGAAGAGGGGGGGGCCCTAAACTATGGCTACACCTTC. It encodes CSVEEGGALNYGYTF. Full variable domain (missing parts from reference TRBV29-1 and TRBJ1-2): SAVISQKPSRDICQRGTSLTIQCQVDSQVTMMFWYRQQPGQSLTLIATANQGSEATYESGFVIDKFPISRPNLTFSTLTVSNMSPEDSSIYLCSVEEGGALNYGYTFGSGTRLTVV.

This clonotype came up many times. V usage is TRBV29-1 and J usage is TRBJ2-5; TRBD1 or TRBD2 may be the D gene (5 bases each). Trimming left V 1 base short and J 7 bases short, with 16 bases between. Germline V gene data show CDR1 as SQVTM and CDR2 as ANQGSEA. CDR3 length: 14 residues. The CDR3 spells CSVEGRDVLVTQYF. Written as DNA, the CDR3 is TGCAGCGTTGAAGGCCGGGACGTCTTAGTGACCCAGTACTTC. Based on the CDR3 plus reference TRBV29-1 and TRBJ2-5, the full variable domain is SAVISQKPSRDICQRGTSLTIQCQVDSQVTMMFWYRQQPGQSLTLIATANQGSEATYESGFVIDKFPISRPNLTFSTLTVSNMSPEDSSIYLCSVEGRDVLVTQYFGPGTRLLVL.

On this clonotype: A read error may account for a junction end that differs from germline. The chain joins TRBV20-1 to TRBJ1-2; the D gene is possibly TRBD1 (5 bases). Germline V CDR1 and CDR2: DFQATT, SNEGSKA (reference sequence). The CDR3 sequence is 15 residues long. The chain's CDR3 is CSATLNRGQGPFLSF. The CDR3 coding sequence is TGCAGTGCTACCTTAAACCGGGGCCAGGGTCCTTTCCTCTCCTTC.